These 3 T cell receptor beta chains were sequenced from one sample in a study of control samples from healthy donors and cancer patients. Method: immunoSEQ multiplex PCR; TCRdb's copy keeps in-frame clones and lacks some. The repertoire holds around 130,000 clones, with over 75% as singletons. The sequencing input was blood. These receptors were obtained from a man younger than 35 in good health.

This chain uses TRBV11-3 with TRBJ2-5, with D possibly being TRBD1 (6 bases). This CDR3 has 13 residues. Trimming pared 5 bases from V and 3 bases from J, leaving 10 bases between. Germline V gene lookup returns CDR1 SGHNT and CDR2 YENEEA. The CDR3 DNA reads TGTGCCAGCAGCACCAGGGGAGAAGAGACCCAGTACTTC. This translates into CASSTRGEETQYF.

The chain couples TRBV9 to TRBJ2-7; D might be TRBD1 (6 bases). The CDR3 has 14 residues. Germline CDR1 and CDR2: SGDLS and YYNGEE. V was pared by 4 bases and J by 0 bases, with 11 bases between. The CDR3 sequence: CASSLRDNSYEQYF. The CDR3 bases are TGTGCCAGCAGCCTCCGGGACAACTCCTACGAGCAGTACTTC.

The chain uses TRBV5-1 and TRBJ2-5, with TRBD1 as a possible D gene (6 bases). CDR3 size: 15 residues. In germline, CDR1 is SGHRS, CDR2 YFSETQ. Between the trimmed V and J ends, which lost 0 bases and 1 base, there was a span of 10 bases. The CDR3, as DNA: TGCGCCAGCAGCTTGGCCGTAGGGGGCCAAGAGACCCAGTACTTC. Protein sequence: CASSLAVGGQETQYF.